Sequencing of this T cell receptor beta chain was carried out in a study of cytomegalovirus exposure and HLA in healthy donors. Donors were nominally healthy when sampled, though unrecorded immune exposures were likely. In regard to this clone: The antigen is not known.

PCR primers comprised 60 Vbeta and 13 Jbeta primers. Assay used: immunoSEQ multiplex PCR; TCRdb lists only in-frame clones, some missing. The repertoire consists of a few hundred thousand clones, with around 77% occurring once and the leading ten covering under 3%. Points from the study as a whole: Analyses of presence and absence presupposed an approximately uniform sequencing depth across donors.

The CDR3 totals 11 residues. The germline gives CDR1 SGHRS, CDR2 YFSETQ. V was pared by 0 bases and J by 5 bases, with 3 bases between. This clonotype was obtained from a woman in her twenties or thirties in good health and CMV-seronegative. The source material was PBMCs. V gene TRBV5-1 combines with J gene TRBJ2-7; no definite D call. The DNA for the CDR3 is TGCGCCAGCAGCTTGGGCGACGAGCAGTACTTC. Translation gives CASSLGDEQYF. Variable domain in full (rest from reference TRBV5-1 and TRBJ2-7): KAGVTQTPRYLIKTRGQQVTLSCSPISGHRSVSWYQQTPGQGLQFLFEYFSETQRNKGNFPGRFSGRQFSNSRSEMNVSTLELGDSALYLCASSLGDEQYFGPGTRLTVT.